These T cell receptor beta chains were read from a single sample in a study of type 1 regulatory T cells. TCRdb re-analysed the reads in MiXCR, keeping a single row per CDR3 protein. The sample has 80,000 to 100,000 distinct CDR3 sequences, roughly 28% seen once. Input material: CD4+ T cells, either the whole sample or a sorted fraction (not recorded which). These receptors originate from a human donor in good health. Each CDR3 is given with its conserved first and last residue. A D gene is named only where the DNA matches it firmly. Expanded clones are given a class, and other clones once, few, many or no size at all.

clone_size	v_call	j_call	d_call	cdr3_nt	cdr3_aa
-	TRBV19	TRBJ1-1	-	TGTGCCAGTAATTCAGACAGGTTCGACACTGAAGCTTTCTTT	CASNSDRFDTEAFF
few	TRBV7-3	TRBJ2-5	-	TGTGCCAGCAGCTTAACGTACCAAGAGACCCAGTACTTC	CASSLTYQETQYF
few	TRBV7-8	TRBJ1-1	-	TGTGCCAGCGGCTTAGCGCCGGCGGCGGGCACTGAAGCTTTCTTT	CASGLAPAAGTEAFF
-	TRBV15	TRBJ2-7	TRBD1	TGTGCCACCAGCAGGGGACAGGGGGGATTCAACGAGCAGTACTTC	CATSRGQGGFNEQYF
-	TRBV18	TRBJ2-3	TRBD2	TGTGCCAGCTCACTGATTAGCGGGAGAGTCACAGATACGCAGTATTTT	CASSLISGRVTDTQYF
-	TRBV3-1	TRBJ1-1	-	TGTGCCAGCAGCCAAGGGATCTGGCTGAACACTGAAGCTTTCTTT	CASSQGIWLNTEAFF
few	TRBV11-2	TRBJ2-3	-	TGTGCCAGCAGCACAGGGACTTATTTCCCAGATACGCAGTATTTT	CASSTGTYFPDTQYF
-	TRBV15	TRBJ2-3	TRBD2	TGTGCCACCAGCGACCCCTCCGGGGGGGATACGCAGTATTTT	CATSDPSGGDTQYF
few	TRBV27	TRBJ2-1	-	TGTGCCAGCAGTGGCCCTTTAGTCAGGGAGCAGTTCTTC	CASSGPLVREQFF
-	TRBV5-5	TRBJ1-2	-	TGTGCCAGCAGCTTGACTGGAGATGCTAACTATGGCTACACCTTC	CASSLTGDANYGYTF
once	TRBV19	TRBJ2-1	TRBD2	TGTGCCAGTGGGGCGGGAGTTACCTACAATGAGCAGTTCTTC	CASGAGVTYNEQFF
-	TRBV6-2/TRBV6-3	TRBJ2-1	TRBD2	TGTGCCAGCAGTTTTGGTTGGCGGGAGAACAATGAGCAGTTCTTC	CASSFGWRENNEQFF
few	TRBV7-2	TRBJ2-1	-	TGTGCCAGCAGCACGAGAAGCCGGGACTCGCCCCAGTTCTTC	CASSTRSRDSPQFF
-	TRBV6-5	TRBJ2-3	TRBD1	TGTGCCAGCAGTTACCCGGGACAGGGGAATACGCAGTATTTT	CASSYPGQGNTQYF
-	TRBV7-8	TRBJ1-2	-	TGTGCCAGCAGCTTATCAGACAACTATGGCTACACCTTC	CASSLSDNYGYTF
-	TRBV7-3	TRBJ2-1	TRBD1	TGTGCCAGCAGCTCCGAGGGACAGCCCTACAATGAGCAGTTCTTC	CASSSEGQPYNEQFF
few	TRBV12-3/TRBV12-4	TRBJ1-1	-	TGTGCCAGCAGTTTAGCGGGGCTGGGCACTGAAGCTTTCTTT	CASSLAGLGTEAFF
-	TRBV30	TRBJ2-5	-	TGTGCCTGGAGCGCCCCGCTCGGTGACAGTGAGACCCAGTACTTC	CAWSAPLGDSETQYF
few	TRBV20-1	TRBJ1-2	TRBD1	TGCAGTGTCCCGGGACAGCCAGACGGCTACACCTTC	CSVPGQPDGYTF
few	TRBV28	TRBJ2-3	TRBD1	TGTGCCAGCAGCCTGACAGGACAGGGACCAGATACGCAGTATTTT	CASSLTGQGPDTQYF
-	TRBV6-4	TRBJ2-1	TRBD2	TGTGCCAGCAGTGTTCAGCGGGAGAACAATGAGCAGTTCTTC	CASSVQRENNEQFF
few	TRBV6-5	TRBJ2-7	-	TGTGCCAGCAGTTACTCGAGAAGGGCGGGCTTGCGGGTATACGAGCAGTACTTC	CASSYSRRAGLRVYEQYF
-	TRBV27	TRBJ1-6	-	TGTGCCAGCAGTTTAGGGTCGGGGCAGTATAATTCACCCCTCCACTTT	CASSLGSGQYNSPLHF
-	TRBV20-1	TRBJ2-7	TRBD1	TGCAGTGCCCTGACAGGGTCCTACGAGCAGTACTTC	CSALTGSYEQYF
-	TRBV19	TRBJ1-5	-	TGTGCCAGTAGTATGTGGATTCAGCCCCAGCATTTT	CASSMWIQPQHF
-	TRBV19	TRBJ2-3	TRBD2	TGTGCCAGTAGTATATCGGCGGGAGGGGGCACAGATACGCAGTATTTT	CASSISAGGGTDTQYF
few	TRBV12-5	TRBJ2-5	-	TGTGCTAGTGGTTTGCCTCGGGGACGGAGGGAGGAAGAGACCCAGTACTTC	CASGLPRGRREEETQYF